The present T cell receptor (beta chain) was sequenced within a study of memory CD4+ T cells and cytomegalovirus serostatus. Clones were sequenced by immunoSEQ multiplex PCR, and TCRdb holds only the in-frame ones, with some missing. The sample records around 61,000 clones, about four fifths being singletons. With 5 bases clipped from V and 3 bases from J, the junction kept 5 bases outside the gene matches. The CDR3 extends over 14 amino acids. CDR1 SGHVS and CDR2 FNYEAQ come from the germline V gene. Single viable CD3+CD4+CD8-CD45RO+ cells were sorted as the memory CD4+ T cells. V is TRBV7-6 and J is TRBJ2-7; TRBD1 agrees at 9 bases. Input material: memory CD4+ T cells from blood. The source of this sequence is an adult in good health and CMV-seronegative. For the CDR3, the DNA is TGTGCCAGCAGCCCGGACAGGGGCCTCTACGAGCAGTACTTC. Translated, it gives CASSPDRGLYEQYF.